The 21 T cell receptor beta chains presented below share a single source sample, sequenced in a study of cytomegalovirus exposure and HLA in healthy donors. This PCR relied on a set of 60 Vbeta primers and 13 Jbeta primers. Sequenced by immunoSEQ multiplex PCR; TCRdb stores in-frame clones only, minus some. The table includes approximately 120,000 clones, 70% to 85% detected once. The sample consisted of PBMCs. These receptors were obtained from a man in his late teens or twenties in good health and CMV-seronegative.

The rearrangement uses TRBV9 and TRBJ1-5, with a weak D call TRBD1 (5 bases). The CDR3 has 20 amino acids. Trimming removed 0 bases at V and 4 bases at J, with 26 bases between. From germline, CDR1 is SGDLS and CDR2 YYNGEE. The CDR3 region is CASSVGLVVVAREGNQPQHF. In nucleotides, the CDR3 is TGTGCCAGCAGCGTAGGGCTTGTAGTCGTAGCACGGGAGGGGAATCAGCCCCAGCATTTT.

CDR3 loop: CARSLAHRHRGLTSYNEQFF. Here the CDR3 DNA reads TGTGCCAGAAGCTTAGCCCACCGGCACAGGGGTTTGACCTCCTACAATGAGCAGTTCTTC. The V call is TRBV7-5, the J call TRBJ2-1; the table assigns TRBD1, which was not confirmed against the DNA. TRBV7-5 is listed as a pseudogene. The length of the CDR3 is 20 residues.

The chain recombines TRBV6-4 with TRBJ2-3, with D possibly being TRBD1 (5 bases). Germline CDR1 reads MRHNA; CDR2 reads SNTAGT. V was cut by 4 bases and J by 0 bases, with 11 bases left in between. The CDR3 covers 15 residues. The CDR3 coding sequence is TGTGCCAGCAGTGGAGGTGGGGCTAGCACAGATACGCAGTATTTT. Encoded protein: CASSGGGASTDTQYF.

This clone was seen only a few times. This sequence joins TRBV6-5 and TRBJ1-2; 7 bases are a match to TRBD1. The CDR3 covers 14 residues. Germline CDR1 reads MNHEY; CDR2 reads SVGAGI. Trimming removed 5 bases from V and 8 bases from J; junction bases left unmatched: 11. CDR3: CASSPGQDLGGYTF. The CDR3 coding sequence is TGTGCCAGCAGTCCCGGACAGGACCTAGGCGGCTACACCTTC.

The rearrangement uses TRBV2 and TRBJ2-7, with TRBD2 matching over 12 bases. CDR1 SNHLY and CDR2 FYNNEI come from the germline V gene. CDR3 size: 16 residues. V gave up 5 bases and J gave up 4 bases; unmatched junction bases: 9. CDR3 loop: CASSSRLAGDPYEQYF. CDR3 bases: TGTGCCAGCAGTTCTCGACTAGCGGGGGACCCGTACGAGCAGTACTTC. Full variable domain (remainder filled in from reference TRBV2 and TRBJ2-7): EPEVTQTPSHQVTQMGQEVILRCVPISNHLYFYWYRQILGQKVEFLVSFYNNEISEKSEIFDDQFSVERPDGSNFTLKIRSTKLEDSAMYFCASSSRLAGDPYEQYFGPGTRLTVT.

The chain couples TRBV27 to TRBJ1-5; D may be TRBD1 (6 bases). The CDR3 totals 15 residues. Per the germline V gene, CDR1 is MNHEY and CDR2 is SMNVEV (reference sequence). V lost 6 bases, J lost 4 bases, and 16 bases lay in between. The CDR3 loop reads CASRRAGDWNQPQHF. CDR3 DNA sequence: TGTGCCAGCAGGAGAGCAGGGGATTGGAATCAGCCCCAGCATTTT.

This rearrangement joins TRBV19 to TRBJ1-2; 7 bases are a match to TRBD1. CDR3 size: 13 residues. V lost 6 bases, J lost 4 bases, and 5 bases stayed unmatched. In germline, CDR1 is LNHDA, CDR2 SQIVND (reference sequence). The CDR3 DNA reads TGTGCCAGTAGCAAATGGGACAGCTATGGCTACACCTTC. As protein: CASSKWDSYGYTF.

The V gene is TRBV5-4, the J gene TRBJ1-3; tentative D call: TRBD1 (6 bases). This CDR3 is 15 amino acids long. Trimming took off 7 bases at V and 1 base at J, with 15 bases between the two ends. From germline, CDR1 is SGHNT and CDR2 YYREEE (reference sequence). The CDR3 sequence: CASVHRGASGNTIYF. CDR3 DNA: TGTGCCAGCGTACACCGGGGGGCGTCTGGAAACACCATATATTTT.

The chain joins TRBV27 to TRBJ1-1; D gene uncertain. CDR3 length: 15 residues. The V end lost 4 bases, the J end lost 1 base, and 13 bases lay between the germline ends. Germline CDR1 reads MNHEY; CDR2 reads SMNVEV (reference sequence). The CDR3 region is CASSYGLPQNTEAFF. The CDR3, as DNA: TGTGCCAGCAGTTATGGGCTGCCGCAGAACACTGAAGCTTTCTTT.

J is TRBJ1-5 and V is TRBV27; D is possibly TRBD1 (6 bases). This CDR3 region has 15 residues. The germline V gene encodes CDR1 MNHEY and CDR2 SMNVEV (reference sequence). The germline V and J ends were trimmed by 5 bases and 7 bases, with 18 bases remaining between them. The CDR3 region is CASSGGRGPRQPQHF. The CDR3 nucleotides are TGTGCCAGCAGTGGGGGCAGGGGCCCGAGGCAGCCCCAGCATTTT.

V usage is TRBV5-6 and J usage is TRBJ2-3, with TRBD1 matching over 9 bases. Germline lookup yields CDR1 SGHDT and CDR2 YYEEEE. The CDR3 has 15 amino acids. V shed 5 bases, J shed 1 base, and the junction held 5 bases outside the gene matches. The CDR3 DNA reads as TGTGCCAGCAGACCCCGGGACAGGGGCACAGATACGCAGTATTTT. This translates into CASRPRDRGTDTQYF.

This clone was recorded a few times. The J gene is TRBJ2-6, the V gene TRBV5-6; D is possibly TRBD2 (6 bases). The CDR3 covers 18 residues. Trimming shortened V by 6 bases and J by 0 bases, and 19 bases separated the two germline ends. Germline CDR1 reads SGHDT; CDR2 reads YYEEEE. CDR3 residues: CASNSPGGAISGANVLTF. The CDR3 bases are TGTGCCAGCAACTCCCCTGGAGGGGCTATCTCTGGGGCCAACGTCCTGACTTTC.

This clone came up once. The CDR3 coding sequence is TGCGCCAGCAGCCAAGAAAGGGGGTTCGGGTACGCCTACGAGCAGTACTTC. Translation: CASSQERGFGYAYEQYF. This rearrangement joins TRBV4-1 to TRBJ2-7, with D maybe TRBD1 (6 bases). The CDR3 is 17 residues long. The V end was cut by 0 bases, the J end by 2 bases, with 17 bases between. The V gene's germline CDR1 is MGHRA and CDR2 YSYEKL.

This chain links TRBV5-1 with TRBJ2-5; TRBD2 agrees at 7 bases. The CDR3 sequence is 15 residues long. V was pared by 1 base and J by 2 bases, with 5 bases of the junction left unmatched. Germline CDR1 is SGHRS and CDR2 is YFSETQ. This CDR3 reads CASSLWGGDQETQYF. The CDR3 DNA is TGCGCCAGCAGCTTGTGGGGAGGGGATCAAGAGACCCAGTACTTC.

DNA for the CDR3: TGTGCCAGCAGTTACTTAACGGGGGGGCCTGGAGAGCAGTTCTTC. Translated, it gives CASSYLTGGPGEQFF. The chain employs TRBV6-5 and TRBJ2-1, with 8 nucleotides matching TRBD2. V lost 1 base, J lost 10 bases, and 9 bases stayed unmatched. This CDR3 comprises 15 residues. Germline V lookup: CDR1 MNHEY, CDR2 SVGAGI.

The chain recombines TRBV11-2 with TRBJ1-1; tentatively, D is TRBD1 (6 bases). The CDR3 has 11 residues. The germline gives CDR1 SGHAT, CDR2 FQNNGV. The V and J ends lost 4 bases and 8 bases respectively, with 8 bases between them. The CDR3 DNA follows: TGTGCCAGCAGCTCCGGGACAGAAGCTTTCTTT. Protein product: CASSSGTEAFF. The full variable domain, with the rest looked up from reference TRBV11-2 and TRBJ1-1, is EAGVAQSPRYKIIEKRQSVAFWCNPISGHATLYWYQQILGQGPKLLIQFQNNGVVDDSQLPKDRFSAERLKGVDSTLKIQPAKLEDSAVYLCASSSGTEAFFGQGTRLTVV.

The rearrangement links TRBV9 to TRBJ2-1, with TRBD2 matching 10 bases. This CDR3 is built from 15 residues. J lost 3 bases, V lost 0 bases, and 0 bases had no gene match. Germline assignment: CDR1 SGDLS and CDR2 YYNGEE. The CDR3 nucleotides are TGTGCCAGCAGCGTAGCTAGCGGGGGCTACAATGAGCAGTTCTTC. This sequence encodes CASSVASGGYNEQFF.

This clone has more than one count but fewer than ten. The genes are TRBV6-5 and TRBJ1-5; tentatively, D is TRBD1 (6 bases). The CDR3 contains 15 residues. Germline V gene sequence: CDR1 MNHEY, CDR2 SVGAGI. The V end lost 4 bases, the J end lost 2 bases, and 12 bases lay between the germline ends. CDR3 sequence reads: CASSSQGRGNQPQHF. The CDR3 DNA is TGTGCCAGCAGTTCACAGGGAAGGGGCAATCAGCCCCAGCATTTT.

The gene calls are TRBV29-1 and TRBJ1-1, with D tentatively TRBD1 (6 bases). Germline loops: CDR1 SQVTM, CDR2 ANQGSEA. The CDR3 covers 13 residues. Trimming removed 2 bases at V and 4 bases at J, with 11 bases between. The DNA for the CDR3 is TGCAGCGTTGAACTGACAGGCTTCACTGAAGCTTTCTTT. Translated, it gives CSVELTGFTEAFF.

The rearrangement links TRBV27 to TRBJ1-2; 8 nucleotides line up with TRBD1. CDR3 length equals 14 residues. V was clipped by 6 bases and J by 8 bases; unmatched bases: 11. CDR1 MNHEY and CDR2 SMNVEV come from the germline V gene (reference sequence). The CDR3 DNA sequence: TGTGCCAGCAGGACGGCAGGGGGCACACGGGGCTACACCTTC. Its protein is CASRTAGGTRGYTF.

The chain recombines TRBV6-5 with TRBJ2-3; TRBD1 matches 7 bases. V was clipped by 4 bases and J by 10 bases; unmatched bases: 5. Germline assignment: CDR1 MNHEY and CDR2 SVGAGI. This CDR3 contains 12 residues. CDR3 coding DNA: TGTGCCAGCAGTTCAACAGGGGTGGCGCAGTATTTT. Protein product: CASSSTGVAQYF.